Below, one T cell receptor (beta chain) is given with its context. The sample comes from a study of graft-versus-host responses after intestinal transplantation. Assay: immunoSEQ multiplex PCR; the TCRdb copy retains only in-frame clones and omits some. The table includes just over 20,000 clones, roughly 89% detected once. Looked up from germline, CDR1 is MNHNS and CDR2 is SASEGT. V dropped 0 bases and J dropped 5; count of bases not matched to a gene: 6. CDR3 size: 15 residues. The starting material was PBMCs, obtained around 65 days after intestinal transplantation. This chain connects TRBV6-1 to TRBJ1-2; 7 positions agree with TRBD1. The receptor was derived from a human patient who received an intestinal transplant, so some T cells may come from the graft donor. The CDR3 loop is CASSEAEGAIYGYTF. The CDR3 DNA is TGTGCCAGCAGTGAAGCAGAGGGGGCCATTTATGGCTACACCTTC.